What follows are 5 T cell receptor beta chains derived from one specimen sequenced in a study of blood T cell repertoires in COVID-19. Sequencing used immunoSEQ multiplex PCR; TCRdb keeps in-frame clones, though not all of them. The sample lists around 150,000 clones, approximately 92% occurring once. Material for sequencing was peripheral blood. Receptor source: a young man with COVID-19, enrolled during active disease.

The rearrangement joins TRBV9 to TRBJ2-3; 14 bases are shared with TRBD2. The CDR3 has 17 amino acids. CDR1 is SGDLS and CDR2 is YYNGEE in the germline V gene. Trimming removed 5 bases from V and 5 bases from J; junction bases left unmatched: 10. The CDR3 DNA reads TGTGCCAGCAGTCCGGGGACTAGCGGGAGACAGGTAGATACGCAGTATTTT. This gives the protein CASSPGTSGRQVDTQYF.

The rearrangement uses TRBV18 and TRBJ2-1, with 8 bases that match TRBD1. The CDR3 length is 17 residues. Germline V gene data show CDR1 as KGHSH and CDR2 as LQKENI. Trimming cost V 3 bases and J 5 bases; bases outside gene matches: 12. CDR3 residues: CASSPAPGTGGDNEQFF. Written as DNA, the CDR3 is TGTGCCAGCTCACCGGCTCCCGGGACAGGTGGGGACAATGAGCAGTTCTTC. Combining the CDR3 with reference TRBV18 and TRBJ2-1 gives the whole variable domain NAGVMQNPRHLVRRRGQEARLRCSPMKGHSHVYWYRQLPEEGLKFMVYLQKENIIDESGMPKERFSAEFPKEGPSILRIQQVVRGDSAAYFCASSPAPGTGGDNEQFFGPGTRLTVL.

The chain carries TRBV7-2 and TRBJ1-1, with TRBD1 matching 8 bases. CDR3 length: 14 residues. The V segment lost 5 bases and the J segment 4 bases; nucleotides outside the gene matches: 6. Looked up from germline, CDR1 is SGHTA and CDR2 is FQGNSA. The CDR3 reads CASSLLTGVTEAFF. The CDR3 DNA sequence: TGTGCCAGCAGCCTACTGACAGGGGTCACTGAAGCTTTCTTT.

The V call is TRBV7-2, the J call TRBJ2-4, with D possibly being TRBD1 (5 bases). V was shortened by 6 bases and J by 2 bases, with 20 bases between the two germline ends. Germline V gives CDR1 SGHTA, CDR2 FQGNSA. The CDR3 is made up of 17 amino acids. The CDR3 reads CASRLDRVVQTKNIQYF. DNA for the CDR3: TGTGCCAGCAGACTCGACAGAGTAGTTCAAACCAAAAACATTCAGTACTTC. Full variable domain (rest looked up from reference TRBV7-2 and TRBJ2-4): GAGVSQSPSNKVTEKGKDVELRCDPISGHTALYWYRQSLGQGLEFLIYFQGNSAPDKSGLPSDRFSAERTGGSVSTLTIQRTQQEDSAVYLCASRLDRVVQTKNIQYFGAGTRLSVL.

This chain joins TRBV9 and TRBJ2-1; 7 nucleotides align to TRBD1. CDR1 and CDR2 from the germline V gene are SGDLS and YYNGEE. This CDR3 comprises 14 residues. V shed 4 bases, J shed 4 bases, and the junction held 5 bases outside the gene matches. The CDR3 here is CASSIQGSYNEQFF. As DNA, the CDR3 is TGTGCCAGCAGCATACAGGGGTCGTACAATGAGCAGTTCTTC.